The 26 T cell receptor beta chains presented below share a single source sample, sequenced in a study of T cell responses to AZD1222 COVID-19 vaccine. Profiling relied on immunoSEQ multiplex PCR, and the TCRdb table lists in-frame clones only, not all of them. The sample carries around 130,000 clones, over 75% recorded once. The material sequenced was peripheral blood, taken on day 0 of AZD1222 vaccination. These receptors were collected from an adult in good health.

This sequence joins TRBV23-1 and TRBJ1-2, with 9 bases lining up with TRBD1. TRBV23-1 is an open reading frame, and its role is uncertain. The CDR3 has 15 residues. Trimming removed 8 bases from V and 2 bases from J; junction bases left unmatched: 9. The CDR3 reads CASWHTGTGNYGYTF. CDR3 bases: TGCGCCAGCTGGCACACCGGGACAGGGAACTATGGCTACACCTTC.

The chain combines TRBV24-1 with TRBJ2-1; the match to TRBD2 covers 11 bases. The V gene's germline CDR1 is KGHDR and CDR2 SFDVKD. The J segment lost 9 bases and the V segment lost 3 bases, leaving 9 bases of the junction unmatched. CDR3 length equals 16 residues. The CDR3 reads CATSDHYSGRAGEQFF. Written as DNA, the CDR3 is TGTGCCACCAGTGATCACTATAGCGGGAGGGCGGGTGAGCAGTTCTTC.

This chain uses TRBV7-6 with TRBJ2-1; no clear D gene. There are 15 residues in the CDR3. Germline V lookup: CDR1 SGHVS, CDR2 FNYEAQ. The germline V and J ends were trimmed by 1 base and 0 bases, with 7 bases remaining between them. The CDR3 DNA reads TGTGCCAGCAGCTTAGACGGTAGCTCCTACAATGAGCAGTTCTTC. Translated, it gives CASSLDGSSYNEQFF.

The chain combines TRBV6-2 or TRBV6-3 with TRBJ2-7; D uncertain. Germline-derived CDR1 and CDR2 are MNHEY and SVGEGT. The V gene lost 4 bases and the J gene lost 6 bases, with 16 bases spanning the gap. This CDR3 is built from 14 residues. CDR3 loop: CASSSQPASAEQYF. CDR3 coding DNA: TGTGCCAGCAGTTCCCAGCCAGCCTCTGCCGAGCAGTACTTC.

This clone was observed a handful of times. The chain links TRBV6-2 or TRBV6-3 to TRBJ2-1; 7 bases are a match to TRBD2. V was clipped by 2 bases and J by 8 bases; unmatched bases: 9. The CDR3 spans 15 residues. The germline gives CDR1 MNHEY, CDR2 SVGEGT. The CDR3 DNA sequence: TGTGCCAGCAGTTACGGGCCAGGGAGGGTCGATGAGCAGTTCTTC. It codes for CASSYGPGRVDEQFF.

This chain joins TRBV4-3 and TRBJ2-7; weak D call: TRBD1 (6 bases). The CDR3 runs 15 residues. Trimming stripped 0 bases from V and 3 bases from J, with 12 bases between. Germline CDR1 and CDR2: LGHNA and YSLEER. The CDR3 region is CASSQDPGRGYEQYF. CDR3 in DNA: TGCGCCAGCAGCCAAGATCCGGGCAGGGGCTACGAGCAGTACTTC.

CDR3 sequence reads: CASSAMAAYNEQFF. CDR3 in DNA: TGTGCCAGTAGTGCCATGGCGGCCTACAATGAGCAGTTCTTC. The rearrangement uses TRBV19 and TRBJ2-1; unclear D gene. Germline V lookup: CDR1 LNHDA, CDR2 SQIVND (reference sequence). This CDR3 comprises 14 residues. Trimming removed 5 bases from V and 2 bases from J, with 10 bases in between. The variable domain in full, completed from reference TRBV19 and TRBJ2-1, reads DGGITQSPKYLFRKEGQNVTLSCEQNLNHDAMYWYRQDPGQGLRLIYYSQIVNDFQKGDIAEGYSVSREKKESFPLTVTSAQKNPTAFYLCASSAMAAYNEQFFGPGTRLTVL.

This clone showed up just once. The chain employs TRBV12-5 and TRBJ2-7, with TRBD2 identical over 7 bases. The germline CDR1 and CDR2 sequences are LGHNT and FRNRAP. Unmatched junction bases numbered 14, after V lost 2 bases and J lost 4 bases. This CDR3 is built from 17 residues. The CDR3 is CASGLWGGTPGPYEQYF. For the CDR3, the DNA is TGTGCTAGTGGTTTGTGGGGGGGGACTCCGGGACCGTACGAGCAGTACTTC. The whole variable domain, remainder taken from reference TRBV12-5 and TRBJ2-7, is DARVTQTPRHKVTEMGQEVTMRCQPILGHNTVFWYRQTMMQGLELLAYFRNRAPLDDSGMPKDRFSAEMPDATLATLKIQPSEPRDSAVYFCASGLWGGTPGPYEQYFGPGTRLTVT.

V gene TRBV7-2 combines with J gene TRBJ1-6; the D gene is possibly TRBD1 (5 bases). The V gene lost 4 bases and the J gene lost 4 bases, with 14 bases spanning the gap. Germline V CDR1 and CDR2: SGHTA, FQGNSA. CDR3 size: 16 residues. CDR3 sequence (DNA): TGTGCCAGCAGCTGGAGGGGAGGCCAGTATAATTCACCCCTCCACTTT. Translated, it gives CASSWRGGQYNSPLHF.

The J gene is TRBJ2-7, the V gene TRBV6-6, with D perhaps matching TRBD1 (6 bases). This CDR3 is 13 amino acids long. The V end was cut by 6 bases, the J end by 2 bases, with 11 bases between. Germline V gives CDR1 MNHNY, CDR2 SVGAGI (reference sequence). DNA for the CDR3: TGTGCCAGCAGCTCAGACAGGACCTACGAGCAGTACTTC. It specifies CASSSDRTYEQYF.

Here the CDR3 reads CASSLAGGASGPTEAFF. CDR3 sequence (DNA): TGCGCCAGCAGCTTGGCGGGTGGGGCATCTGGGCCAACTGAAGCTTTCTTT. The J gene is TRBJ1-1, the V gene TRBV5-1; TRBD1 might be the D (5 bases). Germline V gene lookup returns CDR1 SGHRS and CDR2 YFSETQ. This CDR3 is built from 17 residues. With 0 bases removed from V and 5 bases from J, the gap between germline ends came to 20 bases.

This rearrangement joins TRBV2 to TRBJ1-1; TRBD1 is a possible D gene (5 bases). CDR1 SNHLY and CDR2 FYNNEI come from the germline V gene. V was pared by 3 bases and J by 5 bases, with 16 bases between. This CDR3 is built from 15 residues. The CDR3 loop reads CASSDQGLMGTEAFF. CDR3 sequence (DNA): TGTGCCAGCAGTGATCAGGGATTGATGGGGACTGAAGCTTTCTTT. Using reference TRBV2 and TRBJ1-1 for the parts outside the CDR3, the full variable domain is EPEVTQTPSHQVTQMGQEVILRCVPISNHLYFYWYRQILGQKVEFLVSFYNNEISEKSEIFDDQFSVERPDGSNFTLKIRSTKLEDSAMYFCASSDQGLMGTEAFFGQGTRLTVV.

The rearrangement joins TRBV5-4 to TRBJ1-5; 9 bases line up with TRBD1. Per germline, CDR1 SGHNT and CDR2 YYREEE (reference sequence). The CDR3 covers 15 residues. J was trimmed by 6 bases and V by 0 bases; bases with no gene match: 4. CDR3 in amino acids: CASSLAPGQGQPQHF. The CDR3, as DNA: TGTGCCAGCAGCTTGGCCCCGGGACAGGGTCAGCCCCAGCATTTT. Full variable domain (missing parts from reference TRBV5-4 and TRBJ1-5): ETGVTQSPTHLIKTRGQQVTLRCSSQSGHNTVSWYQQALGQGPQFIFQYYREEENGRGNFPPRFSGLQFPNYSSELNVNALELDDSALYLCASSLAPGQGQPQHFGDGTRLSIL.

The chain has TRBV5-5 and TRBJ2-1; D unresolved. This CDR3 has 17 amino acids. Germline CDR1 and CDR2: SGHKS and YYEKEE (reference sequence). V lost 0 bases, J lost 2 bases, and 15 bases lay in between. The CDR3 here is CASSLEGSRKAYNEQFF. CDR3 nucleotide sequence: TGTGCCAGCAGCTTGGAAGGGTCTCGAAAGGCCTACAATGAGCAGTTCTTC.

The chain recombines TRBV4-2 with TRBJ2-1, with D perhaps TRBD2 (6 bases). This CDR3 has 15 residues. Germline V gives CDR1 LGHNA, CDR2 YNFKEQ. Trimming removed 3 bases at V and 9 bases at J, with 18 bases between. The CDR3 DNA reads as TGTGCCAGCAGCCAGGGGGTAAGGGAGGCGGGTGAGCAGTTCTTC. Amino acid sequence: CASSQGVREAGEQFF.

In this sample, this clone turned up a few times. The chain uses TRBV2 and TRBJ1-2, with D maybe TRBD1 (6 bases). The germline V gene encodes CDR1 SNHLY and CDR2 FYNNEI. Trimming took 2 bases from V and 4 from J, leaving 8 bases between them. CDR3 length: 13 residues. CDR3 region: CASSETGTYGYTF. Written as DNA, the CDR3 is TGTGCCAGCAGTGAAACAGGGACCTATGGCTACACCTTC.

This chain links TRBV23-1 with TRBJ1-6; the D is unclear. TRBV23-1 has ORF status, its function being uncertain. The CDR3 consists of 22 residues. V shed 8 bases and J shed 0 bases, with 32 bases lying between them. The DNA of the CDR3 is TGCGCCAGCCCACTCCTAAAGCGCCGCCACAGCCACCCGAGCTCCTATAATTCACCCCTCCACTTT. Translated: CASPLLKRRHSHPSSYNSPLHF.

Here the CDR3 reads CASSLLAGGADTQYF. In DNA, the CDR3 is TGTGCCAGCAGCCTACTAGCGGGGGGGGCAGATACGCAGTATTTT. This chain connects TRBV11-2 to TRBJ2-3; 13 bases map to TRBD2. The CDR3 contains 15 residues. CDR1 and CDR2 (germline): SGHAT, FQNNGV. The V segment lost 5 bases and the J segment 4 bases; nucleotides outside the gene matches: 3.

The chain links TRBV5-4 to TRBJ2-5, with D possibly matching TRBD2 (6 bases). The V gene lost 1 base and the J gene lost 5 bases, with 12 bases spanning the gap. Germline V lookup: CDR1 SGHNT, CDR2 YYREEE (reference sequence). The CDR3 is 14 amino acids. The CDR3 DNA reads as TGTGCCAGCAGCTTGAAACTAGCAAGCGAGACCCAGTACTTC. Protein sequence: CASSLKLASETQYF.

The chain recombines TRBV5-1 with TRBJ2-7; weak D call: TRBD1 (6 bases). The CDR3 has 15 residues. CDR1 and CDR2 (germline): SGHRS, YFSETQ. The V end lost 2 bases, the J end lost 2 bases, and 14 bases lay between the germline ends. As DNA, the CDR3 is TGCGCCAGCAGCTTTAGCCCAGGGGAAGCCTACGAGCAGTACTTC. The encoded protein is CASSFSPGEAYEQYF. Drawing the rest from reference TRBV5-1 and TRBJ2-7, the complete variable domain is KAGVTQTPRYLIKTRGQQVTLSCSPISGHRSVSWYQQTPGQGLQFLFEYFSETQRNKGNFPGRFSGRQFSNSRSEMNVSTLELGDSALYLCASSFSPGEAYEQYFGPGTRLTVT.

The gene calls are TRBV7-9 and TRBJ2-7, with D unresolved. Per the germline V gene, CDR1 is SEHNR and CDR2 is FQNEAQ (reference sequence). CDR3 length equals 12 residues. Between the trimmed V and J ends, which lost 1 base and 6 bases, there was a span of 7 bases. CDR3 DNA: TGTGCCAGCAGCTTAGTTGCTGCCGAGCAGTACTTC. This sequence encodes CASSLVAAEQYF.

The CDR3 bases are TGTGCCAGCAGCGTGCCGGGGAAAAACAATGAGCAGTTCTTC. Amino acid sequence: CASSVPGKNNEQFF. The chain uses TRBV7-3 and TRBJ2-1; tentatively, D is TRBD2 (5 bases). The CDR3 covers 14 residues. The ends were cut back, 5 bases at V and 5 bases at J, with 13 bases in the middle. CDR1 is SGHTA and CDR2 is FQGTGA in the germline V gene.

The CDR3: CASSSPWRGGAWDTEAFF. CDR3 in DNA: TGTGCCAGCAGCTCCCCTTGGAGGGGGGGCGCGTGGGACACTGAAGCTTTCTTT. The chain combines TRBV11-2 with TRBJ1-1, with D possibly TRBD1 on 6 matching bases. CDR3 size: 18 residues. The V gene lost 4 bases and the J gene lost 3 bases, with 24 bases spanning the gap. CDR1 and CDR2 (germline): SGHAT, FQNNGV. Full variable domain (missing parts from reference TRBV11-2 and TRBJ1-1): EAGVAQSPRYKIIEKRQSVAFWCNPISGHATLYWYQQILGQGPKLLIQFQNNGVVDDSQLPKDRFSAERLKGVDSTLKIQPAKLEDSAVYLCASSSPWRGGAWDTEAFFGQGTRLTVV.

This clone occurred a few times. The chain links TRBV29-1 to TRBJ2-7; D perhaps matches TRBD1 (7 bases). From germline, CDR1 is SQVTM and CDR2 ANQGSEA. The CDR3 length is 13 residues. Deletions cut 4 bases from V and 4 bases from J, with 14 bases between. CDR3 residues: CSVGGDSLYEQYF. In DNA form, the CDR3 reads TGCAGCGTTGGGGGGGACAGTCTATACGAGCAGTACTTC.

The chain recombines TRBV12-3 or TRBV12-4 with TRBJ2-1, with 7 nucleotides matching TRBD1. The trim removed 4 bases at V and 12 bases at J, leaving 6 bases unmatched. The CDR3 contains 12 residues. This CDR3 reads CASSSRTGLQFF. DNA of the CDR3: TGTGCCAGCAGTTCCCGGACAGGTTTGCAGTTCTTC.

V usage is TRBV6-4 and J usage is TRBJ2-1; 14 nucleotides align to TRBD2. The CDR3 runs 15 residues. Germline CDR1 and CDR2: MRHNA and SNTAGT. V shed 3 bases, J shed 8 bases, and the junction held 3 bases outside the gene matches. The CDR3 DNA sequence: TGTGCCAGCAGTGAAGGGACTAGCGGGAGCGATGAGCAGTTCTTC. Translated, it gives CASSEGTSGSDEQFF.